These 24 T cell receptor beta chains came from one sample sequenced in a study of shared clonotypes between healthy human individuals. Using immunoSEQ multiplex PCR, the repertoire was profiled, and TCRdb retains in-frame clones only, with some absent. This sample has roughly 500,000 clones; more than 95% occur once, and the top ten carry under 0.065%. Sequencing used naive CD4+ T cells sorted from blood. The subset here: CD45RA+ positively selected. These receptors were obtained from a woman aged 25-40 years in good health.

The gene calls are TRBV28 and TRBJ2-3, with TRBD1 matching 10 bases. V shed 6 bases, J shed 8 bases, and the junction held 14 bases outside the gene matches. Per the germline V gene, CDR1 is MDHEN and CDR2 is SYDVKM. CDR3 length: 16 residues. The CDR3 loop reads CASRGKGTGVFGTQYF. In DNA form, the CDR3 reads TGTGCCAGCAGAGGGAAAGGGACAGGGGTATTCGGTACGCAGTATTTT.

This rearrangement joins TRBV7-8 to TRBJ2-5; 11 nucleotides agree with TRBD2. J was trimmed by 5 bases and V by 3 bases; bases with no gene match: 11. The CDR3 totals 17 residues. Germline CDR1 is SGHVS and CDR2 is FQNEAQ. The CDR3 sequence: CASSLGTSGMAGETQYF. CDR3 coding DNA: TGTGCCAGCAGCTTGGGGACTAGCGGTATGGCCGGGGAGACCCAGTACTTC.

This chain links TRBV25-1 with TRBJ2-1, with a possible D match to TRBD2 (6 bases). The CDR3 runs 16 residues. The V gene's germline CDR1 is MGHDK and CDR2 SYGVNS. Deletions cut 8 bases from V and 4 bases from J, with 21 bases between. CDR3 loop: CASAPPIAEGYNEQFF. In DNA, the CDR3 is TGTGCCAGCGCCCCCCCTATAGCGGAGGGGTACAATGAGCAGTTCTTC.

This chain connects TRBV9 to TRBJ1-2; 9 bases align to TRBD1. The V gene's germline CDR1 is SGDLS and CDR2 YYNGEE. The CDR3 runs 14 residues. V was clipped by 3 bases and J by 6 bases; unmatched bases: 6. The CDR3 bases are TGTGCCAGCAGCGGTAGACAGGGGGAAAATGGCTACACCTTC. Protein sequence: CASSGRQGENGYTF.

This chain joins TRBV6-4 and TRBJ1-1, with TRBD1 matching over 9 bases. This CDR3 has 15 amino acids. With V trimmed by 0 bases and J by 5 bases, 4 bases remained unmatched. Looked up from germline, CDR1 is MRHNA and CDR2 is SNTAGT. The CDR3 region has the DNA TGTGCCAGCAGTGACTCGGGGACAGGGAGGACTGAAGCTTTCTTT. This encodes CASSDSGTGRTEAFF.

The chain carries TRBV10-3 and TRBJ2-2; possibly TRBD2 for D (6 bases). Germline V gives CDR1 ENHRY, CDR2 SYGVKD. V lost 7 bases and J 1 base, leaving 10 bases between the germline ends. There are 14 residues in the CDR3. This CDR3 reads CAINAGGNTGELFF. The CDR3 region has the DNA TGTGCCATCAATGCCGGGGGGAACACCGGGGAGCTGTTTTTT.

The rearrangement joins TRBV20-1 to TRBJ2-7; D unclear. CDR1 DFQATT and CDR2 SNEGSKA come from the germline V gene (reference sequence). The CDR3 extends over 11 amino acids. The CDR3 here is CSGRVSYEQYF. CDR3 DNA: TGCAGCGGACGGGTCTCCTACGAGCAGTACTTC.

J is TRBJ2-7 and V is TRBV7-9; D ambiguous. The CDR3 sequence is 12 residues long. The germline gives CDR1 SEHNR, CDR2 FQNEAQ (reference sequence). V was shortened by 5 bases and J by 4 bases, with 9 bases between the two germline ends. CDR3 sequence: CASSTQGYEQYF. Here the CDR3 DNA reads TGTGCCAGCAGCACGCAAGGGTACGAGCAGTACTTC. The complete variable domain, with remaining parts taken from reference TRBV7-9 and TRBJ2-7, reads DTGVSQNPRHKITKRGQNVTFRCDPISEHNRLYWYRQTLGQGPEFLTYFQNEAQLEKSRLLSDRFSAERPKGSFSTLEIQRTEQGDSAMYLCASSTQGYEQYFGPGTRLTVT.

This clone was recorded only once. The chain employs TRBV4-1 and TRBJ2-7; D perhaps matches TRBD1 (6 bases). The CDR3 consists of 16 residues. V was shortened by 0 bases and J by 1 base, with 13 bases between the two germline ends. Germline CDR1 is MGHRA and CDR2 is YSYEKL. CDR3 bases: TGCGCCAGCAGCCAAGATAGGGGCAGGGGTTCCTACGAGCAGTACTTC. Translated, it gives CASSQDRGRGSYEQYF.

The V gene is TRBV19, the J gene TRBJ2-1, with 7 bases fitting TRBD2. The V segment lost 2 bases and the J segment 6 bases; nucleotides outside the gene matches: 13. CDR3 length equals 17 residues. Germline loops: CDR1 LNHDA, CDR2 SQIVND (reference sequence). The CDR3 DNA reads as TGTGCCAGTAGTATACCCTCCTACCGGGGGGTGGGCAATGAGCAGTTCTTC. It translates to CASSIPSYRGVGNEQFF.

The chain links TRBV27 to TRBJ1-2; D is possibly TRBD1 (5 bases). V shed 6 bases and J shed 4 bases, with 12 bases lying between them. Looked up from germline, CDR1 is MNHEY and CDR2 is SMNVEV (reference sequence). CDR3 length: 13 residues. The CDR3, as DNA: TGTGCCAGCAGGAGACAAGACAGCTATGGCTACACCTTC. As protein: CASRRQDSYGYTF.

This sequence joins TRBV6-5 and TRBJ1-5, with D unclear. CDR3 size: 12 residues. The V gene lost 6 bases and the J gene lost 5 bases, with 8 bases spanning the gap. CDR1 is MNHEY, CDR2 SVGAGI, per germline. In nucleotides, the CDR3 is TGTGCCAGCAGCGGGGAGGATCAGCCCCAGCATTTT. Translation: CASSGEDQPQHF.

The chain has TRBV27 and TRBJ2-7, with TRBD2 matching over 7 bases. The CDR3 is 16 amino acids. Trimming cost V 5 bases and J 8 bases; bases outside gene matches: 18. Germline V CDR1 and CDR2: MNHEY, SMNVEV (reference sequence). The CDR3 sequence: CASSPPPGEGGIKQYF. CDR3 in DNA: TGTGCCAGCAGTCCTCCCCCCGGGGAGGGAGGGATAAAGCAGTACTTC.

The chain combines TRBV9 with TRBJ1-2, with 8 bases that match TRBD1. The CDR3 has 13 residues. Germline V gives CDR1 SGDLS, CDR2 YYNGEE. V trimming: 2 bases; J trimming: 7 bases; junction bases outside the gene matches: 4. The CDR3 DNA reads TGTGCCAGCAGCGTTCAGGGGGCAGGTGGCTACACCTTC. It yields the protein CASSVQGAGGYTF.

CDR3: CASSYAARGGTEAFF. The CDR3 DNA sequence: TGTGCCAGCAGTTACGCCGCCAGGGGGGGCACTGAAGCTTTCTTT. This sequence joins TRBV6-6 and TRBJ1-1; 7 nucleotides line up with TRBD1. Germline trimming cut 2 bases from V and 4 bases from J; bases unmatched to any gene: 7. Germline CDR1 reads MNHNY; CDR2 reads SVGAGI (reference sequence). This CDR3 is 15 amino acids long.

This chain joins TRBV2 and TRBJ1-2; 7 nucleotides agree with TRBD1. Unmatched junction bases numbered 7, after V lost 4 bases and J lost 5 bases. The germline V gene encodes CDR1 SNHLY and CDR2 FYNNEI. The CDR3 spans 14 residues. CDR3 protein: CASSVGGAGYGYTF. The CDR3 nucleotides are TGTGCCAGCAGTGTAGGGGGCGCCGGGTATGGCTACACCTTC.

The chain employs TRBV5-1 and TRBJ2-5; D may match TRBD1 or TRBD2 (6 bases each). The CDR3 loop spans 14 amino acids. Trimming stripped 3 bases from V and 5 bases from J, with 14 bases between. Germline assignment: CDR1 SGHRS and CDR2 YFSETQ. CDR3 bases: TGCGCCAGCAGCTCATGGGGGGCAAAGGAGACCCAGTACTTC. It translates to CASSSWGAKETQYF.

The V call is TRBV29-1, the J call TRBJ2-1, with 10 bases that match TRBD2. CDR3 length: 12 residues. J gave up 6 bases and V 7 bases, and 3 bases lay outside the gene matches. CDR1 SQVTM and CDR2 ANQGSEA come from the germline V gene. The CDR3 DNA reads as TGCAGCGGGACTAGCGGTTTCAATGAGCAGTTCTTC. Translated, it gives CSGTSGFNEQFF.

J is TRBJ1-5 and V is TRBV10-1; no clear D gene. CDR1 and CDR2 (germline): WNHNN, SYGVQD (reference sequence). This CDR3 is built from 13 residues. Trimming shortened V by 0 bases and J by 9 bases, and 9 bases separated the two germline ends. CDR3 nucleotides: TGCGCCAGCAGTGAGTCGGCGTTAGGGCCCCAGCATTTT. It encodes CASSESALGPQHF.

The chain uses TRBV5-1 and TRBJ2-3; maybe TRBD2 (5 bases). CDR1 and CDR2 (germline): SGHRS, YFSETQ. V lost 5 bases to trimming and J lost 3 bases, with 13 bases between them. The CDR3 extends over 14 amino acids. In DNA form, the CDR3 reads TGCGCCAGCAGGGGGAGTACTTCGACAGATACGCAGTATTTT. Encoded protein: CASRGSTSTDTQYF.

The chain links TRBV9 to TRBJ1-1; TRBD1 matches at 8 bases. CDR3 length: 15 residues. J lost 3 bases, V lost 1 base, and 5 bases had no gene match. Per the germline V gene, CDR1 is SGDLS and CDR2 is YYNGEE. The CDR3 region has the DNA TGTGCCAGCAGCGTAATGACAGGGGCGGACACTGAAGCTTTCTTT. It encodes CASSVMTGADTEAFF.

CDR3 sequence: CASSLVQGRQAGANVLTF. DNA for the CDR3: TGTGCCAGCAGCTTAGTACAGGGTCGTCAGGCTGGGGCCAACGTCCTGACTTTC. V gene TRBV13 combines with J gene TRBJ2-6; tentatively, D is TRBD1 (6 bases). Germline loops: CDR1 PRHDT, CDR2 FYEKMQ (reference sequence). The CDR3 has 18 residues. Trimming pared 1 base from V and 2 bases from J, leaving 15 bases between.

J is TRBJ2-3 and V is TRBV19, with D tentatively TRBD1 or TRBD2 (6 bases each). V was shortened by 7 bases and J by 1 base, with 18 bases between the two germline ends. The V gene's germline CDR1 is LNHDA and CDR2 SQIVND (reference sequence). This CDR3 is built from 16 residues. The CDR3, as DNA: TGTGCCAGTAACCCAAGAGGGGGACTCGGCACAGATACGCAGTATTTT. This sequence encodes CASNPRGGLGTDTQYF.

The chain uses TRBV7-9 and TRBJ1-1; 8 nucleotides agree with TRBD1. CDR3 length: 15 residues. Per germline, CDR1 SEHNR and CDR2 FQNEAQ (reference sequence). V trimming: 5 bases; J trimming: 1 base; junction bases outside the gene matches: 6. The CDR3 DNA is TGTGCCAGCAGCGCCGGGGACAGGAGGAACACTGAAGCTTTCTTT. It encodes CASSAGDRRNTEAFF.